Below, 21 T cell receptor beta chains from the same sample are listed, as sequenced in a study of T cell responses to AZD1222 COVID-19 vaccine. Some clones are missing from TCRdb's copy, which holds only in-frame ones; the method was immunoSEQ multiplex PCR. The sample lists under 200,000 clones, more than 90% occurring once. Sequencing was performed on peripheral blood, taken 28 days after the second dose of the MenACWY control vaccine. These receptors were collected from an adult who received the MenACWY meningococcal vaccine as a control.

The CDR3 DNA reads TGCAGTGCTAGTATAGCGGGAGGTTCCTACAATGAGCAGTTCTTC. Amino acids: CSASIAGGSYNEQFF. The rearrangement links TRBV20-1 to TRBJ2-1, with 10 bases fitting TRBD2. The ends lost 3 bases at V and 1 base at J; junction bases unmatched: 3. The length of the CDR3 is 15 residues. Per the germline V gene, CDR1 is DFQATT and CDR2 is SNEGSKA (reference sequence).

This clone was recorded only once. V is TRBV19 and J is TRBJ1-6; D perhaps matches TRBD1 (6 bases). This CDR3 region has 14 residues. The V and J ends lost 5 bases and 6 bases respectively, with 11 bases between them. The V gene's germline CDR1 is LNHDA and CDR2 SQIVND (reference sequence). CDR3 loop: CASSPQGSNSPLHF. Here the CDR3 DNA reads TGTGCCAGTAGTCCACAGGGTTCTAATTCACCCCTCCACTTT. Combining the CDR3 with reference TRBV19 and TRBJ1-6 gives the whole variable domain DGGITQSPKYLFRKEGQNVTLSCEQNLNHDAMYWYRQDPGQGLRLIYYSQIVNDFQKGDIAEGYSVSREKKESFPLTVTSAQKNPTAFYLCASSPQGSNSPLHFGNGTRLTVT.

The chain joins TRBV6-6 to TRBJ2-5, with 12 bases that match TRBD1. The CDR3 runs 18 residues. V shed 5 bases and J 5 bases; nucleotides not matched to a gene: 15. Germline V CDR1 and CDR2: MNHNY, SVGAGI (reference sequence). The CDR3 reads CASSRDTGQGAVGETQYF. The DNA of the CDR3 is TGTGCCAGCAGTCGGGATACGGGACAGGGGGCTGTCGGTGAGACCCAGTACTTC.

The V gene is TRBV5-1, the J gene TRBJ2-1; 12 bases are shared with TRBD2. The CDR3 has 16 residues. The trim removed 3 bases at V and 9 bases at J, leaving 10 bases unmatched. From germline, CDR1 is SGHRS and CDR2 YFSETQ. The CDR3 DNA is TGCGCCAGCAGCTCCCGGCTAGCGGGAGGGCCAGGTGAGCAGTTCTTC. Translated, it gives CASSSRLAGGPGEQFF.

V is TRBV15 and J is TRBJ1-2, with 8 bases that match TRBD1. The V gene end was trimmed by 3 bases and the J gene end by 2 bases; junction bases not matched to a gene: 5. CDR3 size: 15 residues. The germline gives CDR1 LNHNV, CDR2 YYDKDF (reference sequence). The DNA of the CDR3 is TGTGCCACCAGCAGGCAGGACAGGGAAAACTATGGCTACACCTTC. Its protein is CATSRQDRENYGYTF.

The rearrangement joins TRBV19 to TRBJ1-3, with a weak D call TRBD1 (6 bases). Trimming removed 8 bases from V and 0 bases from J, with 14 bases in between. The CDR3 is 15 residues long. Germline V gene sequence: CDR1 LNHDA, CDR2 SQIVND (reference sequence). The CDR3 sequence is CASPAPQGSGNTIYF. The CDR3 region has the DNA TGTGCCAGTCCCGCCCCACAGGGCTCTGGAAACACCATATATTTT.

The rearrangement links TRBV5-8 to TRBJ2-5, with 7 bases lining up with TRBD1. The CDR3 runs to 14 residues. The J segment lost 4 bases and the V segment lost 4 bases, leaving 7 bases of the junction unmatched. Germline CDR1 and CDR2: SGHTS and YDEGEE. The CDR3 DNA is TGTGCCAGCAGCGTCTTGACAGGGACAGAGACCCAGTACTTC. It codes for CASSVLTGTETQYF.

The table lists this clone with a count of one. V gene TRBV11-3 combines with J gene TRBJ2-2; TRBD2 matches at 7 bases. The CDR3 is made up of 16 amino acids. J gave up 6 bases and V 1 base, and 8 bases lay outside the gene matches. Germline V gives CDR1 SGHNT, CDR2 YENEEA. The CDR3 reads CASSLGALAAAGELFF. CDR3 nucleotides: TGTGCCAGCAGCTTAGGAGCGCTAGCGGCCGCCGGGGAGCTGTTTTTT.

The sample holds one count of this clone. The V and J genes are TRBV9 and TRBJ1-4, with TRBD1 as a possible D gene (5 bases). The CDR3 consists of 18 residues. The ends were cut back, 3 bases at V and 5 bases at J, with 23 bases in the middle. CDR1 SGDLS and CDR2 YYNGEE come from the germline V gene. The CDR3 DNA follows: TGTGCCAGCAGCGCACACCTTGGGACCGGGACTGGGAATGAAAAACTGTTTTTT. It translates to CASSAHLGTGTGNEKLFF.

The rearrangement links TRBV19 to TRBJ1-3; D is unresolved. CDR1 and CDR2 (germline): LNHDA, SQIVND (reference sequence). Trimming removed 4 bases at V and 3 bases at J, with 10 bases between. The CDR3 totals 14 residues. DNA of the CDR3: TGTGCCAGTAGTAAGACGAATAGTGGAAACACCATATATTTT. Encoded protein: CASSKTNSGNTIYF.

CDR3 protein: CASSLVGLGETQYF. As DNA, the CDR3 is TGCGCCAGCAGCTTGGTGGGACTTGGAGAGACCCAGTACTTC. The chain carries TRBV5-1 and TRBJ2-5, with a tentative D call TRBD2 (6 bases). CDR1 and CDR2 from the germline V gene are SGHRS and YFSETQ. This CDR3 has 14 amino acids. Trimming took 0 bases from V and 4 from J, leaving 10 bases between them.

The V and J genes are TRBV5-1 and TRBJ2-1; 9 nucleotides line up with TRBD2. Germline V lookup: CDR1 SGHRS, CDR2 YFSETQ. V lost 4 bases and J lost 3; bases outside the gene matches: 8. The CDR3 spans 16 residues. DNA of the CDR3: TGCGCCAGCAGCGGCGTAAGCGGGAGGATCTACAATGAGCAGTTCTTC. This gives the protein CASSGVSGRIYNEQFF.

The chain has TRBV5-6 and TRBJ1-5, with D perhaps matching TRBD1 (5 bases). The V and J ends lost 0 bases and 5 bases respectively, with 12 bases between them. The germline CDR1 and CDR2 sequences are SGHDT and YYEEEE. This CDR3 spans 15 amino acids. The CDR3 bases are TGTGCCAGCAGCTTGGGTGGGGCGCGCCATCAGCCCCAGCATTTT. It yields the protein CASSLGGARHQPQHF.

The genes are TRBV10-1 and TRBJ1-6, with D unresolved. The CDR3 is 13 amino acids. The germline V gene has CDR1 WNHNN and CDR2 SYGVQD (reference sequence). V was pared by 4 bases and J by 5 bases, with 6 bases between. CDR3: CASSVENNSPLHF. CDR3 DNA sequence: TGCGCCAGCAGTGTGGAGAATAATTCACCCCTCCACTTT.

The gene calls are TRBV30 and TRBJ2-7; the match to TRBD1 covers 7 bases. V was clipped by 4 bases and J by 13 bases; unmatched bases: 7. CDR1 is GTSNPN, CDR2 SVGIG, per germline (reference sequence). The CDR3 sequence is 10 residues long. The CDR3 DNA is TGTGCCTGGAAATCCGGGACAGTTTACTTC. Amino acids: CAWKSGTVYF.

The chain has TRBV7-3 and TRBJ2-3, with D possibly TRBD2 on 5 matching bases. The ends were cut back, 4 bases at V and 5 bases at J, with 16 bases in the middle. Germline loops: CDR1 SGHTA, CDR2 FQGTGA. The CDR3 is made up of 15 amino acids. The CDR3, as DNA: TGTGCCAGCAGCTCTCGCCCCTCCAGCGGAGATACGCAGTATTTT. Translated, it gives CASSSRPSSGDTQYF. The full variable domain, with the rest looked up from reference TRBV7-3 and TRBJ2-3, is GAGVSQTPSNKVTEKGKYVELRCDPISGHTALYWYRQSLGQGPEFLIYFQGTGAADDSGLPNDRFFAVRPEGSVSTLKIQRTERGDSAVYLCASSSRPSSGDTQYFGPGTRLTVL.

The chain recombines TRBV28 with TRBJ1-1; D gene unclear. Germline V gene sequence: CDR1 MDHEN, CDR2 SYDVKM. The V end lost 6 bases, the J end lost 3 bases, and 5 bases lay between the germline ends. CDR3 length: 11 residues. This CDR3 reads CASRAYTEAFF. As DNA, the CDR3 is TGTGCCAGCAGAGCTTACACTGAAGCTTTCTTT.

This rearrangement joins TRBV6-5 to TRBJ1-2, with D possibly being TRBD1 (5 bases). CDR3 length: 14 residues. Germline V CDR1 and CDR2: MNHEY, SVGAGI. CDR3 DNA sequence: TGTGCGGGGGGAGGGCAGACTCTTGCTGTTGGCTACACCTTC. Translation gives CAGGGQTLAVGYTF.

The chain employs TRBV19 and TRBJ2-2; 7 bases line up with TRBD1. V dropped 11 bases and J dropped 7; count of bases not matched to a gene: 10. The length of the CDR3 is 13 residues. In germline, CDR1 is LNHDA, CDR2 SQIVND (reference sequence). The CDR3 loop reads CAVRQGWGGELFF. CDR3 DNA sequence: TGTGCCGTCCGACAGGGCTGGGGCGGGGAGCTGTTTTTT.

The chain combines TRBV7-8 with TRBJ2-7; D might be TRBD1 or TRBD2, each matching 5 bases. Trimming removed 0 bases at V and 6 bases at J, with 9 bases between. The CDR3 spans 13 residues. From germline, CDR1 is SGHVS and CDR2 FQNEAQ. The CDR3 spells CASSLARDGEQYF. CDR3 coding DNA: TGTGCCAGCAGCTTAGCGAGGGACGGCGAGCAGTACTTC.

The rearrangement links TRBV24-1 to TRBJ1-5; 7 bases are shared with TRBD1. Germline V gives CDR1 KGHDR, CDR2 SFDVKD. The CDR3 consists of 15 residues. The junction had 3 bases not matched to a gene; V was cut back by 5 bases and J by 0 bases. The CDR3 region is CATSGAGGSNQPQHF. CDR3 in DNA: TGTGCCACCAGTGGGGCAGGGGGTAGCAATCAGCCCCAGCATTTT.